This is a list of T cell receptor beta chains from one sample in a study of blood T cell repertoires in COVID-19. TCRdb's copy holds only in-frame clones and misses some; the assay was immunoSEQ multiplex PCR. This repertoire shows roughly 300,000 clones, about 90% found once; its top ten account for 7.8%. Sequencing was done on a sample of peripheral blood. The origin of the receptors is a woman in her 50s who had recovered from COVID-19. Both conserved end residues are part of each CDR3. Each record gives: D gene, clone size, V gene, J gene, CDR3 DNA, CDR3 protein. D genes are given only for firm matches. The size of a clone is reported for some rows only, either as once, few or many, or as a class for expanded clones.

-	-	TRBV4-3	TRBJ1-6	TGCGCCAGCAGCCAAGTGACAGATTCACCCCTCCACTTT	CASSQVTDSPLHF
TRBD2	-	TRBV5-1	TRBJ2-1	TGCGCCAGCAGCAAGGAGGGGACTAGGGGGGTGGATGAGCAGTTCTTC	CASSKEGTRGVDEQFF
-	-	TRBV6-6	TRBJ1-1	TGTGCCACTGTAGTGCAGGCGAACACTGAAGCTTTCTTT	CATVVQANTEAFF
TRBD1	-	TRBV30	TRBJ2-5	TGTGCCTGGAGTGTAGGTCAGGGGGCTAGAGAGACCCAGTACTTC	CAWSVGQGARETQYF
-	-	TRBV7-2	TRBJ2-2	TGTGCCAGCTCCTCGGTCGGACAGATCGGGGAGCTGTTTTTT	CASSSVGQIGELFF
TRBD2	-	TRBV5-1	TRBJ2-7	TGCGCCAGCAGCTTACGACTAGCGTCCCCCTACGAGCAGTACTTC	CASSLRLASPYEQYF
-	-	TRBV7-2	TRBJ2-5	TGTGCCAGCAGCTTAGTCAAATCGGGTAGTATATTGGGAGAGACCCAGTACTTC	CASSLVKSGSILGETQYF
TRBD2	-	TRBV5-5	TRBJ2-2	TGTGCCAGCAGCTTGGATCTGGGACTAGCGGGAGGGCTTCCTTCCGGGGAGCTGTTTTTT	CASSLDLGLAGGLPSGELFF
-	-	TRBV11-2	TRBJ2-1	TGTGCCAGCAGCTCTTCTACAGGGTTTAGTGAGCAGTTCTTC	CASSSSTGFSEQFF
-	-	TRBV6-2/TRBV6-3	TRBJ1-2	TGTGCCAGCAGTTGGGCCCAGGGCTATGGCTACACCTTC	CASSWAQGYGYTF
-	-	TRBV30	TRBJ2-3	TGTGCCTGGAGTGCCTTAGCAGATACGCAGTATTTT	CAWSALADTQYF
-	-	TRBV27	TRBJ2-2	TGTGCCAGCAGTTTCGGGAAGACCGATACGAACACCGGGGAGCTGTTTTTT	CASSFGKTDTNTGELFF
-	-	TRBV19	TRBJ1-1	TGTGCCAGTAGCCGAATCGCGGGGGGACGAACGGAAGCTTTCTTT	CASSRIAGGRTEAFF
-	-	TRBV5-4	TRBJ2-3	TGTGCCAGCAGCGGTAGCGGTCCAACGACTAGCACAGATACGCAGTATTTT	CASSGSGPTTSTDTQYF
-	-	TRBV4-3	TRBJ2-3	TGCGCCAGCAGCCGCGGAGGGCAGGCAGATACGCAGTATTTT	CASSRGGQADTQYF
-	-	TRBV6-1	TRBJ2-4	TGTGCCAGCAGTGATACTTTAGCCAAAAACATTCAGTACTTC	CASSDTLAKNIQYF
-	-	TRBV7-6	TRBJ2-2	TGTGCCAGCAGCTTAGGAGTAGGGCTAGCTTTGAACGGGGAGCTGTTTTTT	CASSLGVGLALNGELFF
TRBD2	-	TRBV4-3	TRBJ2-1	TGCGCCAGCAGCCAAGATCTGACTAGCGGGAGTCGTGAGCAGTTCTTC	CASSQDLTSGSREQFF
-	once	TRBV4-3	TRBJ1-1	TGCGCCAGCAGCCAAGACTCTACAGGATACGGCACTGAAGCTTTCTTT	CASSQDSTGYGTEAFF
TRBD1	-	TRBV3-1/TRBV3-2	TRBJ1-5	TGTGCCAGCAGCCAAGTGCATACAGGGGACCAGCCCCAGCATTTT	CASSQVHTGDQPQHF
-	-	TRBV9	TRBJ2-5	TGTGCCAGCAGCGGGGGAAGCATGGCGGGGGCGCCGCAGGAGACCCAGTACTTC	CASSGGSMAGAPQETQYF
TRBD2	-	TRBV24-1	TRBJ2-5	TGTGCCACCAGTGATCGGCGACTAGCCGGTCAAGAGACCCAGTACTTC	CATSDRRLAGQETQYF
-	-	TRBV3-1/TRBV3-2	TRBJ1-4	TGTGCCAGCAGCCAAGTAGATGAAAAACTGTTTTTT	CASSQVDEKLFF
TRBD1	-	TRBV5-1	TRBJ2-7	TGCGCCAGCAGCTTGAATTTCGGACAGGGCACCTACGAGCAGTACTTC	CASSLNFGQGTYEQYF